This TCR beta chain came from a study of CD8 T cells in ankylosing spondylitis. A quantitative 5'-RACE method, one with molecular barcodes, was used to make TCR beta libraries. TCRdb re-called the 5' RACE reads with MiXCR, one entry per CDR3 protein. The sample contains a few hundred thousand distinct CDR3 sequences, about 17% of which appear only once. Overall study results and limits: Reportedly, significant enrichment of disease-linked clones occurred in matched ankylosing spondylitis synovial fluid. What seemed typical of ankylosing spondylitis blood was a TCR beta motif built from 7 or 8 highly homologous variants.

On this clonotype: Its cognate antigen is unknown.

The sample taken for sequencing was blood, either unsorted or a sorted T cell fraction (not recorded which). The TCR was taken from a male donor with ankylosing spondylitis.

For the CDR3, the DNA is TGTGCCAGCAGTTTAAGGCAGGGCAGTGGAGAGCAGTACTTC. This sequence encodes CASSLRQGSGEQYF. V is TRBV27 and J is TRBJ2-7, with a weak D call TRBD1 (5 bases). There are 14 residues in the CDR3. Germline CDR1 and CDR2: MNHEY and SMNVEV (reference sequence). V gave up 2 bases and J gave up 7 bases, with 15 bases separating them.